The entry that follows covers one T cell receptor beta chain sequence. Its specific antigen is unknown. It has no much larger one-base neighbor in the sample; base qualities were not kept. The sample is drawn from a study of T cell responses to AZD1222 COVID-19 vaccine (dated by TCRdb to the early 2020s). Regarding the study in general: AZD1222 recipients whose second dose came at about 4 weeks and those whose second dose came at about 12 weeks were combined into one group, since spike-specific TCR depth and breadth did not differ between the two schedules. TCR sequencing was performed for about 250 trial participants, of whom roughly 200 were given two doses of AZD1222 and about 25 were given two doses of MenACWY control vaccine. Trial participants were enrolled into age subgroups of 18-55, 56-69 and 70-plus years, which contained about 150, 27 and 61 TCR-sequenced participants, respectively. General study outcomes and caveats: Reportedly, almost half of the unique spike-specific TCRs recognized epitopes lying outside the regions that are mutated in the B.1.351 and B.1.1.7 variants. After two AZD1222 doses, both the breadth and the depth of spike-specific TCRs were significantly higher than at day 0 and than in MenACWY recipients. The vaccine-associated CD4 TCRs covered the entire spike protein, and the dominant responses fell in regions 160-218 and 743-854. Participants were mostly white British, with more females than males. The authors suggested clonal diversity may have been underestimated. Because no day 14 peak-response samples were available, repertoires were characterized only after the peak T cell response. Conclusions about previously exposed vaccinees are limited because only 5 or 6 AZD1222 recipients were SARS-CoV-2 seropositive at baseline. The 56-69-year group was small, and its depth increase did not reach significance, likely because of low power.

V gives up 1 base and J gives up 1 base, and the segment between their germline ends measures 8 bases. From the germline V gene (reference sequence), CDR1 is GTSNPN and CDR2 is SVGIG. The CDR3 numbers 14 residues from cysteine through phenylalanine. Just the 42-base CDR3 DNA is kept, in frame starting at base 1. The CDR3 regions of human TCRbeta chains were analyzed by immunosequencing. Under the source paper's analysis protocol: Repertoire TCRs were matched against a reference library of SARS-CoV-2-specific TCRs generated with the MIRA antigen-specificity platform. Breadth meant the fraction of unique TCRs that were SARS-CoV-2-associated, whereas depth meant the fraction of total T cells that were SARS-CoV-2-associated. Using the MIRA data, every spike-specific TCR was mapped to the spike region that the TCR reacted to and assigned to either a CD4 or a CD8 class. Log10-transformed breadth and depth values were compared by one-way ANOVA with Sidak's multiple comparisons tests. Entries here come from immuneACCESS through TCRdb and include only in-frame sequences with V and J called. Some clones fail to appear in such tables; in the studies checked, an unresolved V gene covers under half of the shortfall, and the cause of the remainder is unknown. The D gene and trimming were derived from the DNA, and the V and J assignments and clone size from that table. The sample records approximately 65,000 clones, roughly 86% of which are singletons. The ten largest clones represent 7.5% to 9.5% of the sample.

Explained via the paper, the time point label denotes: baseline before first vaccination. Samples from vaccinated people were obtained from the UK trials COV001 and COV002, which included a single-blind randomized controlled phase 2/3 trial of AZD1222 (ChAdOx1 nCoV-19) in healthy adults. Trial participant PBMC samples were collected at day 0 and day 28 after the second dose for TCRbeta chain sequencing. The sample was peripheral blood, taken on day 0 of AZD1222 vaccination. In this chain, TRBV30 is recombined with TRBJ1-5; no confident D gene assignment can be made. This clonotype was obtained from an adult in good health. The sequenced DNA: TGTGCCTGGAGTGAGCAATTAAGCAATCAGCCCCAGCATTTT. Its product reads: CAWSEQLSNQPQHF. Where the CDR3 stops, the reference TRBV30 and TRBJ1-5 genes take over; the full variable domain is SQTIHQWPATLVQPVGSPLSLECTVEGTSNPNLYWYRQAAGRGLQLLFYSVGIGQISSEVPQNLSASRPQDRQFILSSKKLLLSDSGFYLCAWSEQLSNQPQHFGDGTRLSIL.